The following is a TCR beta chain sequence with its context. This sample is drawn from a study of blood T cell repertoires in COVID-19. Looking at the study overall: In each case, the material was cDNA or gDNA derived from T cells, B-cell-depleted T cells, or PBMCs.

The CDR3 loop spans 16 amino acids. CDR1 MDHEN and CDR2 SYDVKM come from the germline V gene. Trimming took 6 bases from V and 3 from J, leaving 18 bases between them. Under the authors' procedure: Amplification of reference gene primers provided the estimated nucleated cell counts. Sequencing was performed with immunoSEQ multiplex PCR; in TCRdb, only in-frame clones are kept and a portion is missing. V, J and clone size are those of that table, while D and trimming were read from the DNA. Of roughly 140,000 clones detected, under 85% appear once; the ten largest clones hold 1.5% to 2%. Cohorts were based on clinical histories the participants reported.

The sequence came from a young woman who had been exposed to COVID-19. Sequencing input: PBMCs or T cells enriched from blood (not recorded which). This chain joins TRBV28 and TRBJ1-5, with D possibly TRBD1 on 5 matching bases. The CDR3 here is CASSSLGGSVNQPQHF. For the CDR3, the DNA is TGTGCCAGCAGCAGCCTCGGGGGGAGCGTCAATCAGCCCCAGCATTTT.